This T cell receptor (beta chain) is from a study of blood T cells in healthy people across ages. This clonotype was found a few times. Its antigen is still unknown. Losses at the gene ends were 1 base for V and 7 bases for J; bases not matched to a gene: 2. Germline CDR1 SEHNR, CDR2 FQNEAQ (reference sequence). This CDR3 has 13 residues. Together with a sample-barcoded 5' primer, a J-beta primer mix was included in a second PCR lasting roughly 6 to 12 cycles. A single record per CDR3 protein comes from TCRdb applying MiXCR to the 5' RACE reads. This sample has fewer than 1,200,000 distinct CDR3 sequences; roughly 24% occur once, and the top ten carry 0.75%. General observations from the study: Older age coincided with a roughly linear decline in TCR beta diversity per million T cells.

This sample also belongs to another study, concerning T cells of mothers and their children.

This sequence joins TRBV7-9 and TRBJ2-3; 7 nucleotides line up with TRBD1. Sequencing used blood. The TCR sequence derives from a girl aged 2-10 years in good health. The CDR3 spells CASSLDRGNTQYF. The DNA for the CDR3 is TGTGCCAGCAGCTTAGACAGGGGTAATACGCAGTATTTT.